This TCR beta chain emerged from a study of shared clonotypes between healthy human individuals (dated by TCRdb to 2020 to 2021). Background on the whole study: A couple of women and a few men aged 18 to 49 years were included in the cohort. To estimate repertoire size and how much clonotype sharing occurs between individuals, the study deeply sequenced the blood TCR repertoires of a handful of healthy adults. Each donor's leukapheresis produced roughly between roughly 0.85 and 10 billion PBMCs. For each donor, three plates each were used for CD4 naive and CD4 memory, two plates were used for CD8 naive, and one plate was used for CD8 memory. To increase sequencing depth and limit assay-specific biases, different laboratories used diverse techniques to prepare libraries and sequence TCR repertoires. Study-wide findings and limitations: Pairwise subsampling led to the expectation that sequencing depth would affect the degree of clonotype sharing among donors. Sharing across a few donors was observed for roughly 5% of naive CD4, 3% to 4% of naive CD8, 2% to 2.5% of memory CD4, and roughly 0.4% of memory CD8 clonotypes. The small number of donors limited the genetic and exposure-history diversity represented. Sampling was restricted to blood, and TCR repertoires in tissues likely differ from the TCR repertoires found in blood. Rarefaction of sorted-subset datasets indicated incomplete sequencing despite the large sequencing depth. Compared with non-shared clonotypes, the clonotypes found in all four sorted-subset donors had higher generation probabilities. Naive subsets generally had larger estimated clonotype richness than memory subsets.

Healthy HIV-negative adults with no recently reported acute infections or vaccinations were included as donors. Every donor was a Caucasian adult residing in Nashville, Tennessee, USA. CD4+ T cells were enriched by magnetic negative selection, after which naive cells were positively selected on CD45RA and the negative fraction was taken as the memory subset. Blood was obtained by leukapheresis, after which PBMCs were separated by Ficoll-Histopaque density gradient centrifugation and cryopreserved in liquid nitrogen vapor phase. Purity and quantity of every magnetically sorted T cell population were checked by analytical flow cytometry. Each sorted fraction had its genomic DNA isolated and then quantified by UV absorbance on a Nanodrop 2000c. Comment on this clone: The antigen it recognizes is unknown. Within one base of it there is no much larger clone, and no base qualities were kept.

Using the deep immunoSEQ assay, TCR CDR3 regions were amplified from genomic DNA by multiplex PCR. Genomic DNA extracted from each cell subset was distributed evenly over all wells of several immunoSEQ 96-well plates, and each plate served as one replicate. Each replicate PCR for sorted subsets received about 200 ng genomic DNA, equal to roughly 33,000 T cell genomes. Purified libraries were measured with a Qubit 3.0 fluorometer, size-checked on a Bioanalyzer 2100, and measured again with the KAPA Library Quantification kit. Each immunoSEQ 96-well plate was sequenced on its own single-read 150-cycle Illumina NextSeq 550 flow cell. Concerning the study's data processing: The immunoSEQ output contained only junctional sequences without quality scores, so filtering could not match that applied to full-length reads. To assign V/J genes and CDR3, sequences were annotated against IMGT germline references using PyIR, a Python wrapper for IgBLAST v1.9. Reads were removed for weak V/J assignments (E-value above 1e-6), missing CDR3, stop codons, out-of-frame junctions, or ambiguous translated residues. V3J clonotypes were defined as sequences sharing the same inferred V gene, J gene, and CDR3 amino acid sequence. The percentage overlap between two repertoires was calculated by dividing the number of shared unique clonotypes by the size of the smaller repertoire. Three approaches were used to assess repertoire richness: RTK rarefaction, the Chao1 estimator, and Recon v2.1 estimates of unobserved clonotypes. For all TCRbeta clonotypes obtained by the gDNA method from a few donors, generation probabilities were computed with OLGA. Sourced from immuneACCESS, this table was stored by TCRdb with only in-frame sequences that have V and J called. A share of the clones is absent; for the studies checked, an unresolved V gene accounts for under half, and the remainder has no known explanation. V, J and clone size derive from that table, while D and trimming were established from the DNA sequence. The sample table records some 1,100,000 clones; approximately 80% of these occur just once. The ten largest clones capture approximately 0.56% of the sample.

The sample was memory CD4+ T cells from PBMCs. This specimen's cell subset or site label, per the study, means: CD45RA-negative fraction. The clonotype was recovered from a man aged 18 to 35 in good health. Some clones in this sample may be carry-over from other donors' samples.

The CDR3 in this case is CASSLQGYTEAFF. The DNA sequence reads TGTGCCAGCAGTTTGCAGGGGTACACTGAAGCTTTCTTT. The chain employs TRBV27 and TRBJ1-1; the best D guess is TRBD1, with 6 bases matching. The CDR3 numbers 13 residues from cysteine through phenylalanine. The kept DNA is CDR3 alone, 39 bases in frame from the first base. Trimming takes 3 bases from V and 3 bases from J, and the germline ends sit 8 bases apart. The germline V gene encodes CDR1 MNHEY and CDR2 SMNVEV (reference sequence).